This T cell receptor (beta chain) emerged from a study of technical replicates of blood from a few donors. TCRdb keeps only in-frame clones here, not all; method: immunoSEQ multiplex PCR. This sample has about 100,000 clones; 95% occur once, and the top ten carry about 0.19%. CDR3 length: 17 amino acids. From germline, CDR1 is SGHAT and CDR2 FQNNGV. Losses at the gene ends were 4 bases for V and 2 bases for J; bases not matched to a gene: 11. The sequence came from a human donor in good health. V gene TRBV11-2 combines with J gene TRBJ2-3, with 8 bases identical to TRBD2. The sample was T cells isolated from PBMCs. For the CDR3, the DNA is TGTGCCAGCAGCTCCCGCGTAGCGGGGTCTCCCACAGATACGCAGTATTTT. Protein: CASSSRVAGSPTDTQYF.